These T cell receptor beta chains were read from a single sample in a study of vaccination effects on CD4 cells after COVID-19. Assay: immunoSEQ multiplex PCR; the TCRdb copy retains only in-frame clones and omits some. The sample records tens of thousands of clones, more than 75% being singletons. These TCRs' antigens remain unknown. Here the sequenced sample was CD4+ T cells from PBMCs cultured with HCoV-OC43 spike peptides, taken before COVID-19 vaccination. The receptors stem from a human donor who received a COVID-19 vaccine. The CDR3 runs from the conserved cysteine through the conserved F or W. The order of the fields is CDR3 DNA, CDR3 protein, clone size, CDR3 length, J gene, V gene, D gene. The D gene is left open where the match is weak. Clone size appears in some rows only: once, few, many, or a class for an expanded clone.

TGTGCCACCAGTGATCCCTCTAGTTCTGAAAAACTGTTTTTT,CATSDPSSSEKLFF,.,14,TRBJ1-4,TRBV24-1,.
TGCGCCAGCGCGGGGATGGGCGAGACCCAGTACTTC,CASAGMGETQYF,.,12,TRBJ2-5,TRBV5-1,.
TGCGCCAGCAGCTTGGTAGCAGGGGGGAACACTGAAGCTTTCTTT,CASSLVAGGNTEAFF,.,15,TRBJ1-1,TRBV5-1,TRBD1
TGTGCCTGGAGTGTACTAGAGACCCAGTACTTC,CAWSVLETQYF,few,11,TRBJ2-5,TRBV30,.
TGTGCCAGCAGTTCCGCCCAGGGACTATCTGGGGCCAACGTCCTGACTTTC,CASSSAQGLSGANVLTF,.,17,TRBJ2-6,TRBV28,TRBD2
TGTGCCAGCTCACCCGGGGAAAATTACGGGGGCAATCAGCCCCAGCATTTT,CASSPGENYGGNQPQHF,.,17,TRBJ1-5,TRBV18,.
TGTGCTAGTGCCAACGGGGCAGGGGGCGATCAGCCCCAGCATTTT,CASANGAGGDQPQHF,.,15,TRBJ1-5,TRBV12-5,TRBD1
TGCGCCAGCAGCCGGGTTTCGCGGGGCACAGATACGCAGTATTTT,CASSRVSRGTDTQYF,.,15,TRBJ2-3,TRBV4-3,.
TGTGCCAGCAGCCTAGGGGTACGCGAGACCCAGTACTTC,CASSLGVRETQYF,.,13,TRBJ2-5,TRBV14,.
TGCGCCAGCAGCCAAGAGTTGACAGGGCCCAATGAAAAACTGTTTTTT,CASSQELTGPNEKLFF,.,16,TRBJ1-4,TRBV4-1,TRBD1
TGTGCCAGCCCCACCGGGACAGGGGCCAAAGTCACAGATACGCAGTATTTT,CASPTGTGAKVTDTQYF,few,17,TRBJ2-3,TRBV5-8,TRBD1
TGCAGCGTCGATATCGGGACGGCATATGGCTACACCTTC,CSVDIGTAYGYTF,few,13,TRBJ1-2,TRBV29-1,.
TGTGCCAGCAGCTTCGGACACCTCGGAAACACCATATATTTT,CASSFGHLGNTIYF,.,14,TRBJ1-3,TRBV7-2,.
TGTGCCAGCAGCAGGGACAGGGGTGGATCACCCCTCCACTTT,CASSRDRGGSPLHF,.,14,TRBJ1-6,TRBV6-5,TRBD1
TGTGCCAGCAAGACAGGTTATAATCTGAACACTGAAGCTTTCTTT,CASKTGYNLNTEAFF,few,15,TRBJ1-1,TRBV6-5,.
TGTGCCAGCAGTGAGGTGGACAGGGCCAATCAGCCCCAGCATTTT,CASSEVDRANQPQHF,.,15,TRBJ1-5,TRBV6-1,TRBD1
TGTGCCAGTAGAGTAGCGGGGGGGCATGAGCAGTTCTTC,CASRVAGGHEQFF,.,13,TRBJ2-1,TRBV19,TRBD2
TGTGCCAGCAGTGCAAGGGAGCAGCCCCAGCATTTT,CASSAREQPQHF,.,12,TRBJ1-5,TRBV6-2/TRBV6-3,.
TGTGCCAGCAGCTCGTCTAAGATGGGGGGCGCGGGCAATCAGCCCCAGCATTTT,CASSSSKMGGAGNQPQHF,.,18,TRBJ1-5,TRBV5-5,.
TGTGCCAGCAGTGGTACGGGTCAAACGGGCACTGAAGCTTTCTTT,CASSGTGQTGTEAFF,.,15,TRBJ1-1,TRBV2,.
TGTGCCAGCAGCTTGGGACAGGGGAACACCGGGGAGCTGTTTTTT,CASSLGQGNTGELFF,few,15,TRBJ2-2,TRBV7-2,TRBD1
TGTGCCAGTAACCGGGGTGCGGGCACCGGGGAGCTGTTTTTT,CASNRGAGTGELFF,.,14,TRBJ2-2,TRBV19,.
TGTGCCAGTAGTGAACGGCCGGGACAGGGGTATCAGCCCCAGCATTTT,CASSERPGQGYQPQHF,.,16,TRBJ1-5,TRBV19,TRBD1
TGTGCCAGCAGTGACCGGCAGGGTCGACTCTTC,CASSDRQGRLF,.,11,TRBJ2-1,TRBV2,.
TGTGCCAGCAACCAGGGATCTAACTATGGCTACACCTTC,CASNQGSNYGYTF,few,13,TRBJ1-2,TRBV7-9,.
TGCAGCGCCACTACGGGGACTAGCGGAGCCCAAGAGACCCAGTACTTC,CSATTGTSGAQETQYF,.,16,TRBJ2-5,TRBV29-1,TRBD2
TGTGCCAGCAGTTATACATTCAACTATGGCTACACCTTC,CASSYTFNYGYTF,few,13,TRBJ1-2,TRBV7-3,.
TGTGCCAGCAGCCAAGGGTTCCATTCACCCCTCCACTTT,CASSQGFHSPLHF,.,13,TRBJ1-6,TRBV7-2,.
TGTGCCAGCCAACAGGTTACCAATCAGCCCCAGCATTTT,CASQQVTNQPQHF,.,13,TRBJ1-5,TRBV12-3/TRBV12-4,.
TGTGCCAGCAGCCAAGAGCAGATCACAGATACGCAGTATTTT,CASSQEQITDTQYF,.,14,TRBJ2-3,TRBV3-1/TRBV3-2,.
TGTGCCAGCAGTGAGTCTCTAGCGGGGGGCACAGATACGCAGTATTTT,CASSESLAGGTDTQYF,.,16,TRBJ2-3,TRBV25-1,TRBD2
TGTGCCAGCAGCCCCCGTCGGTTACTGAACACTGAAGCTTTCTTT,CASSPRRLLNTEAFF,.,15,TRBJ1-1,TRBV11-2,.
TGTGCCAGCAGTTATGGAGGGTACAATCAGCCCCAGCATTTT,CASSYGGYNQPQHF,.,14,TRBJ1-5,TRBV6-2/TRBV6-3,.
TGTGCCAGCAGCTTTCGCGGGGGGAACGCCGGGGAGCTGTTTTTT,CASSFRGGNAGELFF,.,15,TRBJ2-2,TRBV3-1/TRBV3-2,TRBD2
TGTGCCAGCAGCCCTGTTCCGAACACTGAAGCTTTCTTT,CASSPVPNTEAFF,.,13,TRBJ1-1,TRBV7-8,.
TGTGCCACCAGTGATGTGGGCTCCGTGGAGACCCAGTACTTC,CATSDVGSVETQYF,.,14,TRBJ2-5,TRBV24-1,.
TGTGCCAGCAGTGACTCGAAGGTGTCGGGCTACACCTTC,CASSDSKVSGYTF,few,13,TRBJ1-2,TRBV6-4,.
TGTGCCAGCAGTTTATTGGGAGCCAAAAACATTCAGTACTTC,CASSLLGAKNIQYF,.,14,TRBJ2-4,TRBV27,.
TGTGCCAGCAGCGAAAGACAGGGGAACACTGAAGCTTTCTTT,CASSERQGNTEAFF,once,14,TRBJ1-1,TRBV7-9,TRBD1
TGTGCCAGCAGTTTGAGGGACACCGGGGAGCTGTTTTTT,CASSLRDTGELFF,few,13,TRBJ2-2,TRBV12-3/TRBV12-4,.
TGTGCCAGCAGCTTAGGGCCTAGCGGCAGAGGGGATACGCAGTATTTT,CASSLGPSGRGDTQYF,.,16,TRBJ2-3,TRBV7-2,TRBD2
TGTGCCAGCAGTGAGACCGGGAAAAAGCCCCAGCATTTT,CASSETGKKPQHF,.,13,TRBJ1-5,TRBV6-1,.
TGTGCCAGCAGTTACTCGACCGGGGAAGGTGAAAAACTGTTTTTT,CASSYSTGEGEKLFF,.,15,TRBJ1-4,TRBV6-5,.
TGTGCCAGCAGGGGGACAGGGGGCGAGGGCGGGGAGCTGTTTTTT,CASRGTGGEGGELFF,.,15,TRBJ2-2,TRBV25-1,TRBD1
TGTGCCAGCAGCCCAATGACAGGGAGCAATCAGCCCCAGCATTTT,CASSPMTGSNQPQHF,.,15,TRBJ1-5,TRBV7-2,TRBD1
TGTGCCAGCAGCTTCTACACGGAGACCCAGTACTTC,CASSFYTETQYF,.,12,TRBJ2-5,TRBV7-2,.
TGTGCCAGCAGCCCTCGACGGGTAGGGAACACCGGGGAGCTGTTTTTT,CASSPRRVGNTGELFF,.,16,TRBJ2-2,TRBV2,.
TGTGCCAGCAGTGAGTGGGGTACGAGCAATCAGCCCCAGCATTTT,CASSEWGTSNQPQHF,.,15,TRBJ1-5,TRBV2,.
TGTGCCAGCAGTGACAGAGGACTAGCGGGGGGGCGTCGAGATACGCAGTATTTT,CASSDRGLAGGRRDTQYF,.,18,TRBJ2-3,TRBV6-4,TRBD2
TGTGCCAGTAGTATAGAGACAGGTTCGAGTTCACCCCTCCACTTT,CASSIETGSSSPLHF,.,15,TRBJ1-6,TRBV19,.
TGTGCCAGCAGTCCCCGGGAAAAAGATACGCAGTATTTT,CASSPREKDTQYF,.,13,TRBJ2-3,TRBV6-2/TRBV6-3,.
TGTGCCAGTGGAACTATGAACACTGAAGCTTTCTTT,CASGTMNTEAFF,.,12,TRBJ1-1,TRBV3-1/TRBV3-2,.
TGTGCCAGCTCACCACAAAGGACAGACGTATACGGCTACACCTTC,CASSPQRTDVYGYTF,.,15,TRBJ1-2,TRBV18,.
TGTGCCAGCTTAGCAGAGAACACTGAAGCTTTCTTT,CASLAENTEAFF,.,12,TRBJ1-1,TRBV18,.